The rows below give T cell receptor beta chains drawn from one sample of a study of blood T cell repertoires in COVID-19. Clones were read by immunoSEQ multiplex PCR, and TCRdb kept only the in-frame ones, dropping some. Of 250,000 to 350,000 clones listed, roughly 89% were seen once; the top ten hold around 1.7%. The sequenced material came from PBMCs or T cells enriched from blood (not recorded which). These receptors came from a young woman with acute COVID-19. Each CDR3 is given with its conserved first and last residue. The D gene is left open where the match is weak. Rows may omit the clone size; those that give it use once, few, many or a size class.

d_call: -
j_call: TRBJ2-7
clone_size: -
cdr3_length: 14
v_call: TRBV11-2
cdr3_aa: CASSLDLGGYEQYF
cdr3_nt: TGTGCCAGCAGCTTAGATCTAGGAGGCTACGAGCAGTACTTC

d_call: -
j_call: TRBJ2-6
clone_size: -
cdr3_length: 16
v_call: TRBV19
cdr3_aa: CASSRGRPSGANVLTF
cdr3_nt: TGTGCCAGTAGTCGGGGTAGGCCTTCTGGGGCCAACGTCCTGACTTTC

d_call: -
j_call: TRBJ2-6
clone_size: -
cdr3_length: 15
v_call: TRBV18
cdr3_aa: CASSRGASGANVLTF
cdr3_nt: TGTGCCAGCTCCCGGGGAGCCTCTGGGGCCAACGTCCTGACTTTC

d_call: -
j_call: TRBJ2-5
clone_size: -
cdr3_length: 15
v_call: TRBV5-1
cdr3_aa: CASSLGGAHQETQYF
cdr3_nt: TGCGCCAGCAGCTTGGGTGGGGCACACCAAGAGACCCAGTACTTC

d_call: -
j_call: TRBJ1-3
clone_size: -
cdr3_length: 14
v_call: TRBV24-1
cdr3_aa: CATSESGNGNTIYF
cdr3_nt: TGTGCCACCAGTGAATCAGGGAATGGAAACACCATATATTTT

d_call: -
j_call: TRBJ1-1
clone_size: -
cdr3_length: 15
v_call: TRBV5-4
cdr3_aa: CASSFREGGADEAFF
cdr3_nt: TGTGCCAGCAGTTTCAGGGAGGGGGGGGCGGATGAAGCTTTCTTT

d_call: TRBD1
j_call: TRBJ1-2
clone_size: few
cdr3_length: 15
v_call: TRBV11-2
cdr3_aa: CASSLGTGYSYGYTF
cdr3_nt: TGTGCCAGCAGCTTAGGGACAGGGTACAGCTATGGCTACACCTTC

d_call: -
j_call: TRBJ1-3
clone_size: -
cdr3_length: 15
v_call: TRBV7-9
cdr3_aa: CASSSGSSGGNTIYF
cdr3_nt: TGTGCCAGCAGCTCCGGGTCCTCGGGAGGAAACACCATATATTTT

d_call: TRBD1
j_call: TRBJ2-1
clone_size: -
cdr3_length: 18
v_call: TRBV28
cdr3_aa: CASSSFLRQGVKLNEQFF
cdr3_nt: TGTGCCAGCAGTTCATTCCTCCGACAGGGGGTAAAACTCAATGAGCAGTTCTTC

d_call: -
j_call: TRBJ1-1
clone_size: -
cdr3_length: 14
v_call: TRBV30
cdr3_aa: CAWSSDSRRTEAFF
cdr3_nt: TGTGCCTGGAGTTCAGATTCGAGGCGCACTGAAGCTTTCTTT

d_call: -
j_call: TRBJ2-5
clone_size: -
cdr3_length: 14
v_call: TRBV18
cdr3_aa: CASSSLAGQETQYF
cdr3_nt: TGTGCCAGCTCAAGTCTTGCAGGGCAAGAGACCCAGTACTTC

d_call: -
j_call: TRBJ2-5
clone_size: -
cdr3_length: 13
v_call: TRBV30
cdr3_aa: CACTKLSGETQYF
cdr3_nt: TGTGCCTGTACGAAACTTTCGGGGGAGACCCAGTACTTC

d_call: -
j_call: TRBJ2-2
clone_size: -
cdr3_length: 16
v_call: TRBV27
cdr3_aa: CASSPRVRGRTGELFF
cdr3_nt: TGTGCCAGCAGCCCTAGGGTCAGGGGAAGGACCGGGGAGCTGTTTTTT

d_call: TRBD2
j_call: TRBJ2-2
clone_size: -
cdr3_length: 13
v_call: TRBV29-1
cdr3_aa: CSVASGNTGELFF
cdr3_nt: TGCAGCGTTGCTAGCGGAAACACCGGGGAGCTGTTTTTT

d_call: -
j_call: TRBJ1-3
clone_size: -
cdr3_length: 13
v_call: TRBV7-3
cdr3_aa: CASSRDRGNTIYF
cdr3_nt: TGTGCCAGCAGCAGAGACAGGGGAAACACCATATATTTT

d_call: TRBD1
j_call: TRBJ2-7
clone_size: -
cdr3_length: 12
v_call: TRBV9
cdr3_aa: CASGQGGSEQYF
cdr3_nt: TGTGCCAGCGGACAGGGGGGGAGCGAGCAGTACTTC

d_call: TRBD1
j_call: TRBJ1-5
clone_size: -
cdr3_length: 13
v_call: TRBV29-1
cdr3_aa: CSVGSQGGQPQHF
cdr3_nt: TGCAGCGTTGGTTCGCAGGGGGGTCAGCCCCAGCATTTT

d_call: TRBD2
j_call: TRBJ2-1
clone_size: -
cdr3_length: 20
v_call: TRBV2
cdr3_aa: CASRGNPGTSGNRAFNEQFF
cdr3_nt: TGTGCCAGCAGGGGAAACCCGGGGACTAGCGGGAATCGAGCCTTTAATGAGCAGTTCTTC

d_call: TRBD2
j_call: TRBJ2-3
clone_size: -
cdr3_length: 14
v_call: TRBV30
cdr3_aa: CAWGGLALTDTQYF
cdr3_nt: TGTGCCTGGGGCGGACTAGCTCTGACGGATACGCAGTATTTT

d_call: -
j_call: TRBJ2-3
clone_size: -
cdr3_length: 14
v_call: TRBV10-1
cdr3_aa: CASSESAAPDTQYF
cdr3_nt: TGCGCCAGCAGTGAGTCGGCCGCTCCGGATACGCAGTATTTT

d_call: -
j_call: TRBJ1-2
clone_size: -
cdr3_length: 16
v_call: TRBV11-1
cdr3_aa: CASTPETGKLSHGYTF
cdr3_nt: TGTGCCAGCACCCCCGAAACCGGGAAACTTTCTCATGGCTACACCTTC

d_call: TRBD1
j_call: TRBJ2-5
clone_size: once
cdr3_length: 16
v_call: TRBV28
cdr3_aa: CASSLYRGTGSETQYF
cdr3_nt: TGTGCCAGCAGTTTATACCGAGGGACAGGTAGTGAGACCCAGTACTTC

d_call: TRBD2
j_call: TRBJ2-7
clone_size: -
cdr3_length: 17
v_call: TRBV5-1
cdr3_aa: CASSRGRGSGSSYEQYF
cdr3_nt: TGCGCCAGCAGCCGCGGCAGGGGTAGCGGGAGCTCCTACGAGCAGTACTTC

d_call: TRBD2
j_call: TRBJ2-7
clone_size: few
cdr3_length: 16
v_call: TRBV10-3
cdr3_aa: CATAGTSGRGGSRQYF
cdr3_nt: TGTGCCACGGCCGGGACTAGCGGGAGAGGGGGATCAAGGCAGTACTTC

d_call: -
j_call: TRBJ2-1
clone_size: -
cdr3_length: 13
v_call: TRBV28
cdr3_aa: CASTDVLSGEQFF
cdr3_nt: TGTGCCAGCACCGATGTCCTGTCCGGTGAGCAGTTCTTC

d_call: -
j_call: TRBJ2-7
clone_size: -
cdr3_length: 16
v_call: TRBV21-1
cdr3_aa: CASSKGRQPRTYEQYF
cdr3_nt: TGTGCCAGCAGCAAAGGCCGACAGCCACGCACCTACGAGCAGTACTTC

d_call: TRBD1
j_call: TRBJ2-7
clone_size: -
cdr3_length: 15
v_call: TRBV5-1
cdr3_aa: CASRGPTGQDYEQYF
cdr3_nt: TGCGCCAGCAGGGGACCGACAGGGCAAGACTACGAGCAGTACTTC

d_call: -
j_call: TRBJ2-7
clone_size: few
cdr3_length: 13
v_call: TRBV20-1
cdr3_aa: CSASVGAVYEQYF
cdr3_nt: TGCAGTGCTAGTGTGGGAGCGGTCTACGAGCAGTACTTC

d_call: -
j_call: TRBJ2-2
clone_size: once
cdr3_length: 19
v_call: TRBV7-3
cdr3_aa: CASSLTGLLARGTTGELFF
cdr3_nt: TGTGCCAGCAGCTTAACAGGGTTACTAGCCCGGGGAACTACCGGGGAGCTGTTTTTT

d_call: -
j_call: TRBJ2-2
clone_size: -
cdr3_length: 13
v_call: TRBV4-2
cdr3_aa: CASSQGPPRELFF
cdr3_nt: TGTGCCAGCAGCCAAGGGCCCCCAAGGGAGCTGTTTTTT

d_call: -
j_call: TRBJ2-7
clone_size: few
cdr3_length: 15
v_call: TRBV5-4
cdr3_aa: CASSLAGIGTYEQYF
cdr3_nt: TGTGCCAGCAGCTTGGCAGGGATCGGAACCTACGAGCAGTACTTC

d_call: -
j_call: TRBJ2-2
clone_size: -
cdr3_length: 15
v_call: TRBV7-9
cdr3_aa: CASRLRTANTGELFF
cdr3_nt: TGTGCCAGCAGGCTTAGGACAGCTAACACCGGGGAGCTGTTTTTT

d_call: -
j_call: TRBJ2-3
clone_size: -
cdr3_length: 16
v_call: TRBV6-6
cdr3_aa: CATSNRESHYTDTQYF
cdr3_nt: TGTGCCACGTCCAACCGGGAGTCTCACTACACAGATACGCAGTATTTT

d_call: TRBD1
j_call: TRBJ1-1
clone_size: -
cdr3_length: 15
v_call: TRBV28
cdr3_aa: CASSARQGAQTEAFF
cdr3_nt: TGTGCCAGCAGTGCGCGACAGGGGGCGCAGACTGAAGCTTTCTTT

d_call: -
j_call: TRBJ1-5
clone_size: few
cdr3_length: 17
v_call: TRBV6-2/TRBV6-3
cdr3_aa: CASSGGAGITWNQPQHF
cdr3_nt: TGTGCCAGCAGTGGGGGGGCAGGGATCACCTGGAATCAGCCCCAGCATTTT

d_call: -
j_call: TRBJ2-3
clone_size: -
cdr3_length: 14
v_call: TRBV25-1
cdr3_aa: CASSEQGGADTQYF
cdr3_nt: TGTGCCAGCAGTGAGCAGGGAGGAGCAGATACGCAGTATTTT

d_call: -
j_call: TRBJ2-3
clone_size: few
cdr3_length: 17
v_call: TRBV5-1
cdr3_aa: CASSLATGRTSTDTQYF
cdr3_nt: TGCGCCAGCAGCTTGGCCACGGGTAGAACTAGCACAGATACGCAGTATTTT

d_call: -
j_call: TRBJ2-7
clone_size: once
cdr3_length: 16
v_call: TRBV10-3
cdr3_aa: CAISESTNVWHYEQYF
cdr3_nt: TGTGCCATCAGTGAGTCGACAAATGTTTGGCATTACGAGCAGTACTTC

d_call: TRBD1
j_call: TRBJ2-3
clone_size: -
cdr3_length: 11
v_call: TRBV7-9
cdr3_aa: CASSPTRDSNF
cdr3_nt: TGTGCCAGCAGCCCTACCCGGGACAGTAATTTT

d_call: -
j_call: TRBJ2-3
clone_size: -
cdr3_length: 17
v_call: TRBV1
cdr3_aa: CTSSQELAEKNTDTQYF
cdr3_nt: TGCACCAGCAGCCAGGAACTAGCGGAGAAAAACACAGATACGCAGTATTTT

d_call: -
j_call: TRBJ1-1
clone_size: -
cdr3_length: 14
v_call: TRBV6-5
cdr3_aa: CASSYPGANTEAFF
cdr3_nt: TGTGCCAGCAGTTACCCTGGGGCGAACACTGAAGCTTTCTTT